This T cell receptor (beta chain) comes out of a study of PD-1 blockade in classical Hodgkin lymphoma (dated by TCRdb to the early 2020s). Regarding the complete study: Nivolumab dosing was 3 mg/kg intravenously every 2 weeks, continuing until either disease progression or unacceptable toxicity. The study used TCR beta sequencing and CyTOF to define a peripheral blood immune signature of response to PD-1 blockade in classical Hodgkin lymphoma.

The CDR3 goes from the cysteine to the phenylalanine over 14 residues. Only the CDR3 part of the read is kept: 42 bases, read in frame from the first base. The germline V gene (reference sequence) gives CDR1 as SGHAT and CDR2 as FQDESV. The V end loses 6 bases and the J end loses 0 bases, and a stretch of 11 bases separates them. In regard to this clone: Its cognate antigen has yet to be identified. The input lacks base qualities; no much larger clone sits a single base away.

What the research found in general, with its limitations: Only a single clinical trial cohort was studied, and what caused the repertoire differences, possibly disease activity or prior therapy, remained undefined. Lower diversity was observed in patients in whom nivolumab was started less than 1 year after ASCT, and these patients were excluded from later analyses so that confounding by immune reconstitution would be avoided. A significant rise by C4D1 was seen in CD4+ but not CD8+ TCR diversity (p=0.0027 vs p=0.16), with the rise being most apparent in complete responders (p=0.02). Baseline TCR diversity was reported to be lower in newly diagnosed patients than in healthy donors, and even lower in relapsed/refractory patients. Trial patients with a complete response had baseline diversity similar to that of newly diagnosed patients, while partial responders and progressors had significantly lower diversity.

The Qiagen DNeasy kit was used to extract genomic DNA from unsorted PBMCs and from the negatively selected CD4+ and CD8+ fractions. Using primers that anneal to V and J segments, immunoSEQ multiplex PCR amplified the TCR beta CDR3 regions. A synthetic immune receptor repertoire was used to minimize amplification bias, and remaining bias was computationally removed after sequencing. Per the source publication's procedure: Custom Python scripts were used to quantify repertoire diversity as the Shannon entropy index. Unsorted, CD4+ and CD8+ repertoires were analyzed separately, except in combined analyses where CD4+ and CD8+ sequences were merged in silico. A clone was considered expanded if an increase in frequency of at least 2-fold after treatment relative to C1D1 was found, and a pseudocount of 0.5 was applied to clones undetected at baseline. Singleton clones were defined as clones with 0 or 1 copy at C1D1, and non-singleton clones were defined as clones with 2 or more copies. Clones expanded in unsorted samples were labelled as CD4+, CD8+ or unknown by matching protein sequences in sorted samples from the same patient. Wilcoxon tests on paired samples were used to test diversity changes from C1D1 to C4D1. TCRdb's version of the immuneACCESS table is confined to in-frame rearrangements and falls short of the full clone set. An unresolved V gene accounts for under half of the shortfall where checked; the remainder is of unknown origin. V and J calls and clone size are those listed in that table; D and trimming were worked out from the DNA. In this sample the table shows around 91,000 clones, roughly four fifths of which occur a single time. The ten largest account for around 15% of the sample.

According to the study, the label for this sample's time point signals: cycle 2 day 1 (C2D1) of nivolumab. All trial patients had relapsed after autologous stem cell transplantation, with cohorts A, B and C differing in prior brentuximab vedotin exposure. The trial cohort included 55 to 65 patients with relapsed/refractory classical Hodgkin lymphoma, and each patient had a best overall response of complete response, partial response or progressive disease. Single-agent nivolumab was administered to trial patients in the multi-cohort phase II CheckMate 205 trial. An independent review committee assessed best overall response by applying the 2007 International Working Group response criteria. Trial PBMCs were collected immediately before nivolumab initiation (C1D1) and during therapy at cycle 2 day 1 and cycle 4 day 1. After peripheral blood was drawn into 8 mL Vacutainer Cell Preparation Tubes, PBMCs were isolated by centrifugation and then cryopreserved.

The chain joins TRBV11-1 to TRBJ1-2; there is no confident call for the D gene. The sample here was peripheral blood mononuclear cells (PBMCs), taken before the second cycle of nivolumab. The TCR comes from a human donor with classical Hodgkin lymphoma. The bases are TGTGCCAGCAGTCGCACAGATTCTAACTATGGCTACACCTTC. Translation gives CASSRTDSNYGYTF. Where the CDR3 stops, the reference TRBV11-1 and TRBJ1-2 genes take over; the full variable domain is EAEVAQSPRYKITEKSQAVAFWCDPISGHATLYWYRQILGQGPELLVQFQDESVVDDSQLPKDRFSAERLKGVDSTLKIQPAELGDSAMYLCASSRTDSNYGYTFGSGTRLTVV.